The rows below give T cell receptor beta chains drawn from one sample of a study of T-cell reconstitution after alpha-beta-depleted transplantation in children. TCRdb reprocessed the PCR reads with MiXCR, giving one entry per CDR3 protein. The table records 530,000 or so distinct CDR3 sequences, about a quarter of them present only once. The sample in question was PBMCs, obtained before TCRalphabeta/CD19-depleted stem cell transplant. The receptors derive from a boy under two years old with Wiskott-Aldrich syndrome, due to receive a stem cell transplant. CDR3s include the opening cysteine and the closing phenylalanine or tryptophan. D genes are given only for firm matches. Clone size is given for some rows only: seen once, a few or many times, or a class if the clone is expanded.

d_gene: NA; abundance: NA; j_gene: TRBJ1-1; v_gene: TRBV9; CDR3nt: TGTGCCAGCAGCGTAGGAGCAGGGATGTTGGCTGAAGCTTTCTTT; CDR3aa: CASSVGAGMLAEAFF
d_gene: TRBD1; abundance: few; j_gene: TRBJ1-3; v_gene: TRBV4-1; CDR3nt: TGCGCCAGCAGCCAAGTACAGGGGGGTCAGTCCGGAAACACCATATATTTT; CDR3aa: CASSQVQGGQSGNTIYF
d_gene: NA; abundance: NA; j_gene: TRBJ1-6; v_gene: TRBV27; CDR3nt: TGTGCCAGCAGTTTTCGTCGGAGCTCCTATAATTCACCCCTCCACTTT; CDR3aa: CASSFRRSSYNSPLHF
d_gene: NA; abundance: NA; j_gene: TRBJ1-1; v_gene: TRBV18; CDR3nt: TGTGCCAGCTCAGGGTTTGCGGGTCTCAATGAAGCTTTCTTT; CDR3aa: CASSGFAGLNEAFF
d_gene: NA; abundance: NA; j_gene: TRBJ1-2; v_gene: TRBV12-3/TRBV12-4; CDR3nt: TGTGCCAGCCGTCGTACCGTGGGGGGCGGCTATGGCTACACCTTC; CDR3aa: CASRRTVGGGYGYTF
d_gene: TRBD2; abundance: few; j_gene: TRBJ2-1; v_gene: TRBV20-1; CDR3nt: TGCAGTGCCGGGACTAGCGGGTATGAGCAGTTCTTC; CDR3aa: CSAGTSGYEQFF
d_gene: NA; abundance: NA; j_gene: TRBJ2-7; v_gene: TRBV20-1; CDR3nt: TGCAGTGCTAGCGGGCAGTCTGTAAGCTACGAGCAGTACTTC; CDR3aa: CSASGQSVSYEQYF
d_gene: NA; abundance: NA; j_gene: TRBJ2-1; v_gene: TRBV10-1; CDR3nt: TGCGCCAGCAGTGCGCGGGGGCCAGACCAGGGGCAGTTCTTC; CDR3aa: CASSARGPDQGQFF
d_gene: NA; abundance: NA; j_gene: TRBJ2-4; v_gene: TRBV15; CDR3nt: TGTGCCACCAGCAGAGATGGCATAGGGGGCCCTAGCGTACTAGCCAAAAACATTCAGTACTTC; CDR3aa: CATSRDGIGGPSVLAKNIQYF
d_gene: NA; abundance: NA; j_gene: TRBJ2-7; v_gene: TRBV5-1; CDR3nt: TGCGCCAGCAGCTTGGAGGGCTTGCTGATCTACGAGCAGTACTTC; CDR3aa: CASSLEGLLIYEQYF
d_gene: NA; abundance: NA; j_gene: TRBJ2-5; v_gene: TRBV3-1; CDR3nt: TGTGCCAGCAGCCAAGAAGGCCAAGAGACCCAGTACTTC; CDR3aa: CASSQEGQETQYF
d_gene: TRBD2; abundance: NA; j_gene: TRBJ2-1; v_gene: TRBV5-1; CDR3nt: TGCGCCAGCAGCTTCACTCCCTCTAGCGGGAGCTCCTACAATGAGCAGTTCTTC; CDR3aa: CASSFTPSSGSSYNEQFF
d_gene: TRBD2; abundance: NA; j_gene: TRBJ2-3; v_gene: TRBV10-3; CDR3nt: TGTGCCATCCGGACTAGCGGGTTTCTGGATACGCAGTATTTT; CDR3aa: CAIRTSGFLDTQYF
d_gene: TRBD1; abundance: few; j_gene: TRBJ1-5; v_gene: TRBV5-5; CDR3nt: TGTGCCAGCAGCCGGGGACAGGGGGCTAGACAGCCCCAGCATTTT; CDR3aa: CASSRGQGARQPQHF
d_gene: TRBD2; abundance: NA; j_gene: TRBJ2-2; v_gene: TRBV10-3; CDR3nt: TGTGCCACCGCGCCCGGGACTAGACCCACCGGGGAGCTGTTTTTT; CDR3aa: CATAPGTRPTGELFF
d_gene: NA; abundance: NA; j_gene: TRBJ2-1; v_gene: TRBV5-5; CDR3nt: TGTGCCAGCAGCTTCGAATTTGAGCAGTTCTTC; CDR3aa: CASSFEFEQFF
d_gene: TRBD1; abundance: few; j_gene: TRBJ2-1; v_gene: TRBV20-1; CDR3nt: TGCAGTGCTTGGGACAGCACCGTTTCCTACAATGAGCAGTTCTTC; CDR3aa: CSAWDSTVSYNEQFF
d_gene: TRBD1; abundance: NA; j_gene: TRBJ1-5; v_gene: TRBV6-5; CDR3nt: TGTGCCAGCAGTTACCTCGGGACAGTCACTCAGCCCCAGCATTTT; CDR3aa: CASSYLGTVTQPQHF
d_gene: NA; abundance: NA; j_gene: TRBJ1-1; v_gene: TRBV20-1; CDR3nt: TGCAGTGCGGTAAGGGAATCGGATACTACCTCTTTCTTT; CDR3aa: CSAVRESDTTSFF
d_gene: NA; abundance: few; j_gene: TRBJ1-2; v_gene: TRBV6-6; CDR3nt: TGTGCCAGCCTTCCTAACTATGGCTACACCTTC; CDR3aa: CASLPNYGYTF
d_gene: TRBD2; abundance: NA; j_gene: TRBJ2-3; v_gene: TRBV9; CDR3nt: TGTGCCAGCAGCCTACGACTAGCGGAAGTCCCAGATACGCAGTATTTT; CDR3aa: CASSLRLAEVPDTQYF
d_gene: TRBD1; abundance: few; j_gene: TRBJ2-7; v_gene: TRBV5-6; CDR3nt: TGTGCCAGCAGCGGGACAGGGGGGAGATCCTACGAGCAGTACTTC; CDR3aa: CASSGTGGRSYEQYF
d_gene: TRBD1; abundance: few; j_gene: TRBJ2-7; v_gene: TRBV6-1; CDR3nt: TGTGCCAGCAGTCAGACAGGGCGCTCCTACGAGCAGTACTTC; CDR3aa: CASSQTGRSYEQYF
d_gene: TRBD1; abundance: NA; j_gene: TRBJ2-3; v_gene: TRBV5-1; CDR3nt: TGCGCCAGCAGCCCCGGACAGGTGACTACAGATACGCAGTATTTT; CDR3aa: CASSPGQVTTDTQYF
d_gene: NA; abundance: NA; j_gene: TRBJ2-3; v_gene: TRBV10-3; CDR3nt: TGTGCCACCCGGAGGGCGGGTGTCACAGATACGCAGTATTTT; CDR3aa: CATRRAGVTDTQYF
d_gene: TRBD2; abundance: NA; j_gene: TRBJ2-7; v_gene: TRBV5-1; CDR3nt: TGCGCCAGCAGCTTAACTAGCGGGTTATCCTACGAGCAGTACTTC; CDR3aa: CASSLTSGLSYEQYF
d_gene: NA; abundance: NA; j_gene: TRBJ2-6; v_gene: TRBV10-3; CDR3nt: TGTGCCATCGGACAGTTATCTGGGGCCAACGTCCTGACTTTC; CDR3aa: CAIGQLSGANVLTF
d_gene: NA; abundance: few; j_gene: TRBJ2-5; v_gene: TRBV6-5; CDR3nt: TGTGCCAGCAGTTACAGGGGGGGAATGCAAGAGACCCAGTACTTC; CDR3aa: CASSYRGGMQETQYF
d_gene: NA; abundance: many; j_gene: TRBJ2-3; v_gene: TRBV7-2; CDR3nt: TGTGCCAGCAGCTACGGGGATACGCAGTATTTT; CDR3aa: CASSYGDTQYF
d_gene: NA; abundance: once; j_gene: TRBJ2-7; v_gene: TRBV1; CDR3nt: TGCACCAGCAGCCAAGATCCCGTACTAGCGGGAGGGTGCGAGCAGTACTTC; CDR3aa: CTSSQDPVLAGGCEQYF
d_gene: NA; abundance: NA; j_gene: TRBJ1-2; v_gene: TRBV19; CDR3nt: TGTGCCAGTAGTCCCTTACTAGGGGGGAGCGGTGGCTACACCTTC; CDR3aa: CASSPLLGGSGGYTF
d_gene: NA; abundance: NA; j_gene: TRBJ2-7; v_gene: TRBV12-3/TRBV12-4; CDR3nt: TGTGCCAGCAGTTTCGCTGTCTACGAGCAGTACTTC; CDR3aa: CASSFAVYEQYF
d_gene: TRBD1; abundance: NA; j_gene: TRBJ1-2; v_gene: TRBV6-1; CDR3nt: TGTGCCAGCAGTGAGGTTAACAGGGGGCGAGGCTACACCTTC; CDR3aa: CASSEVNRGRGYTF
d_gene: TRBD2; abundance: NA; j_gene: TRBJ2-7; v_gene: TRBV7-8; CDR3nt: TGTGCCAGCAGCACTTATAGCGGGGGAGGGACTGAGCAGTACTTC; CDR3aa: CASSTYSGGGTEQYF
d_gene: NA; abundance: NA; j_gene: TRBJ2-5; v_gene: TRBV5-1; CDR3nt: TGCGCCAGCAGCTTGTATCCGGGAGCCACACAAGAGACCCAGTACTTC; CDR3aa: CASSLYPGATQETQYF
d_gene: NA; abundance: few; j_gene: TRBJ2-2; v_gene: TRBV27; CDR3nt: TGTGCCAGCAGTTTGCTTCCCTTGGGTAACACCGGGGAGCTGTTTTTT; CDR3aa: CASSLLPLGNTGELFF
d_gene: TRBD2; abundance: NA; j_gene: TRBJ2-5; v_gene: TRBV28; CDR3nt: TGTGCCAGCAGTTCTTTACTAGCGGGAGACCCTCGGGAGACCCAGTACTTC; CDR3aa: CASSSLLAGDPRETQYF
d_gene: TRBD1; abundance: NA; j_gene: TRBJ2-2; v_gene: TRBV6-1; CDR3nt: TGTGCCAGCAGTCAACAGGGGGCGAGGGCCGGGGAGCTGTTTTTT; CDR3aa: CASSQQGARAGELFF
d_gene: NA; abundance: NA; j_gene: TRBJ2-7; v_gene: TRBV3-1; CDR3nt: TGTGCCAGCAGCCAAGATAATAGGGGGGCCTACGAGCAGTACTTC; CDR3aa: CASSQDNRGAYEQYF
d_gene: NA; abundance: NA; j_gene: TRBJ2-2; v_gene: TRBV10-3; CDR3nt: TGTGCCATCAGAGACACCGGGGAGCTGTTTTTT; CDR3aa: CAIRDTGELFF
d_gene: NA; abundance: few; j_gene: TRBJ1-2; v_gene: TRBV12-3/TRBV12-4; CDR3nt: TGTGCCAGCAGTTCGCTTTACTATGGCTACACCTTC; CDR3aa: CASSSLYYGYTF
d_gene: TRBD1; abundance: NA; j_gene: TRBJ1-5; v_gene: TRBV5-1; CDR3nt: TGCGCCAGCGCCCGCGGACAGGGAGATCAGCCCCAGCATTTT; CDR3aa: CASARGQGDQPQHF
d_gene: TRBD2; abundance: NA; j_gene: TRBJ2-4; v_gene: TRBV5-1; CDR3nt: TGCGCCAGCAGCTTGGCCTCGGGTCTAGCGGGAGAGAGAGGGACTCTAGCCAAAAACATTCAGTACTTC; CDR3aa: CASSLASGLAGERGTLAKNIQYF
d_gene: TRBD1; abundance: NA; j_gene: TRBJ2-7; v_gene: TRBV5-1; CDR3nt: TGCGCCAGCAGCCCCCAGGGACAGGGGTTGGACGAGCAGTACTTC; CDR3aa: CASSPQGQGLDEQYF
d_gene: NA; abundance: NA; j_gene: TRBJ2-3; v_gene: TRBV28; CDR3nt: TGTGCCAGCAGTTATGAGGGTCCCACAGATACGCAGTATTTT; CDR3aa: CASSYEGPTDTQYF
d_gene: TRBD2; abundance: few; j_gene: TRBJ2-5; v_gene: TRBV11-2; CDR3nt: TGTGCCAGCAAGAGGGCGGGAGGGCTCGCAGAGACCCAGTACTTC; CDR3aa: CASKRAGGLAETQYF
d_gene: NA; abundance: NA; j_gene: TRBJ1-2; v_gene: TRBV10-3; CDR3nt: TGTGCCATCAGCCCCGGGACTTTTTATGGCTACACCTTC; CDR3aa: CAISPGTFYGYTF
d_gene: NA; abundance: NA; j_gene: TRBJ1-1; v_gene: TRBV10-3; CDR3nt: TGTGCCAGTTGGAGGAGCCTTGGCACTGAAGCTTTCTTT; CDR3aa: CASWRSLGTEAFF
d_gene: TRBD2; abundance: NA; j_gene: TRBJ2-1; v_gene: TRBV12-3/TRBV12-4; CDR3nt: TGTGCCAGCATCACCTCGAGCGGGAGGGCCGTCATCAATGAGCAGTTCTTC; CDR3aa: CASITSSGRAVINEQFF
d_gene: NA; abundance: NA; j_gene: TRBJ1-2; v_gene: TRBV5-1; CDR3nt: TGCGCCAGCAGCTACACTCAGGGAAACTATGGCTACACCTTC; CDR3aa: CASSYTQGNYGYTF
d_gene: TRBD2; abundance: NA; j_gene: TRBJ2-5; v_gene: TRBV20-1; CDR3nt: TGCAGTGCTAGAGATAATCTAGCGGGGAAACAAGAGACCCAGTACTTC; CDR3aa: CSARDNLAGKQETQYF
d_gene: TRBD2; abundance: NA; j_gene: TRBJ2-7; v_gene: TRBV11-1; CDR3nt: TGTGCCAGCAGTCCCGGGGTTAGCGGGAGTACCTACGAGCAGTACTTC; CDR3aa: CASSPGVSGSTYEQYF
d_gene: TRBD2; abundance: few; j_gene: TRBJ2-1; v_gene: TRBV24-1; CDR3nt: TGTGCCACCAGTGATTTTTCCGGGACTAGCGGGAGGCCGACCTACAATGAGCAGTTCTTC; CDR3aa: CATSDFSGTSGRPTYNEQFF
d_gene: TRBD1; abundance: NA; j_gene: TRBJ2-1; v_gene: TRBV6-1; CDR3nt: TGTGCCAGCAACGGACAGGGGATTCGCGAGCAGTTCTTC; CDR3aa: CASNGQGIREQFF
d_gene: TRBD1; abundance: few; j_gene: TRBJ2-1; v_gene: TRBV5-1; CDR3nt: TGCGCCAGCAGCTTGCAGGGGGCCGCACACGATGAGCAGTTCTTC; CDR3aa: CASSLQGAAHDEQFF
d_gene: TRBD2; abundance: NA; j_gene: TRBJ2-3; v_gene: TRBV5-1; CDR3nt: TGCGCCAGCAGCTTGTCCCCCCGGGGGGTAATATCCACAGATACGCAGTATTTT; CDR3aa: CASSLSPRGVISTDTQYF
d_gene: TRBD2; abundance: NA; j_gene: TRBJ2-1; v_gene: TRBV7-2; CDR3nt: TGTGCCAGCAGCTTCGTCCTAGCGGGAGAGGGGCAGTTCTTC; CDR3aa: CASSFVLAGEGQFF